This T cell receptor beta chain was obtained from a study of human T cells and chemical hapten exposure. TCRdb re-called the RACE reads with MiXCR, one entry per CDR3 protein. The data show about 89,000 distinct CDR3 sequences, about a tenth seen once. The time point here: pre-sensitization, week 0. Treatment denoted: therapeutic diphenylcyclopropenone sensitization with weekly scalp DPC. Losses at the gene ends were 3 bases for V and 5 bases for J; bases not matched to a gene: 3. Germline values: CDR1 KGHSH, CDR2 LQKENI. The length of the CDR3 is 15 residues. This clonotype was found a few times. This TCR derives from a woman aged 55-75 years with alopecia areata. Some clones in this sample may be carry-over from other donors' samples. This chain links TRBV18 with TRBJ2-1; TRBD2 aligns across 11 bases. The sequencing used whole blood, collected in connection with sensitization to the hapten diphenylcyclopropenone (DPC). Here the CDR3 reads CASSPLAGGNNEQFF. The CDR3 nucleotides read TGTGCCAGCTCACCTCTAGCGGGGGGTAACAATGAGCAGTTCTTC.